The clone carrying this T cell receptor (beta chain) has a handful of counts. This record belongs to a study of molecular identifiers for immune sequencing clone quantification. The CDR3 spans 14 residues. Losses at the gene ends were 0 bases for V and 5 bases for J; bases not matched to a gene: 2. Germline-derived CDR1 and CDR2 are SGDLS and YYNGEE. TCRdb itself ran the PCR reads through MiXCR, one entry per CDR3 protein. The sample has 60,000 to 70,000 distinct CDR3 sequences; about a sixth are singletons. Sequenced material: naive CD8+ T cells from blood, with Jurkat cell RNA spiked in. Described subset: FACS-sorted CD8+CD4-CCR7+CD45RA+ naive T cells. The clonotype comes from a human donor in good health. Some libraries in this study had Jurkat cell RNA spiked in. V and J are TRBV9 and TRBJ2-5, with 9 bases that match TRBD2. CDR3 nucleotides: TGTGCCAGCAGCGTAGGCGGGAGGGACGAGACCCAGTACTTC. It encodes CASSVGGRDETQYF.